The clone carrying this T cell receptor (beta chain) was seen only a few times. V was clipped by 3 bases and J by 4 bases; unmatched bases: 26. This CDR3 has 21 amino acids. CDR1 is DFQATT, CDR2 SNEGSKA, per germline (reference sequence). TCRdb reanalysed the reads using MiXCR and keeps one entry per CDR3 protein. The data hold roughly 230,000 distinct CDR3 sequences, with more than 25% observed a single time. This entry belongs to a study of kidney transplant recipient with SARS-CoV-2 infection. The TCR comes from a male patient aged 25-45 years who had COVID-19 and was a kidney transplant recipient. Some T cells could come from the graft donor. Source: a blood sample, taken at baseline and on approximately day 120 from a kidney transplant recipient. The J gene is TRBJ1-1, the V gene TRBV20-1; 10 nucleotides align to TRBD1. In nucleotides, the CDR3 is TGCAGTGCTAGTCTCCGGGGCGGGGGACAGGGGAGATTGGGAAAAAGCACTGAAGCTTTCTTT. Its translation: CSASLRGGGQGRLGKSTEAFF.